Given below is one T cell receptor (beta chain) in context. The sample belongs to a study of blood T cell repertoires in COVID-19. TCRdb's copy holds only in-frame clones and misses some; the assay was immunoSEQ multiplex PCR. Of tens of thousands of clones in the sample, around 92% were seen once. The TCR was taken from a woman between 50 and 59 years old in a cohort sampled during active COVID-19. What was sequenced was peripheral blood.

The CDR3 sequence: CASNGFLEQYF. The CDR3 region has the DNA TGTGCCAGCAACGGTTTCCTAGAGCAGTACTTC. The chain couples TRBV2 to TRBJ2-7; D is undetermined. Per germline, CDR1 SNHLY and CDR2 FYNNEI. V shed 7 bases and J shed 7 bases, with 11 bases lying between them. CDR3 length: 11 residues.